This entry lists 18 T cell receptor beta chains sequenced from one sample in a study of T cell changes during pregnancy in multiple sclerosis. Assay: immunoSEQ multiplex PCR; the TCRdb copy retains only in-frame clones and omits some. The sample gives fewer than 140,000 clones, around 92% of which show up once; 1.5% to 2% is in the top ten. The sample consisted of peripheral blood, taken after pregnancy. The receptors here all came from a female donor with multiple sclerosis, enrolled in a pregnancy study.

This chain uses TRBV18 with TRBJ1-4; 9 bases map to TRBD1. Germline V CDR1 and CDR2: KGHSH, LQKENI. This CDR3 has 15 amino acids. V shed 3 bases and J 7 bases; nucleotides not matched to a gene: 6. As DNA, the CDR3 is TGTGCCAGCTCACCGAGGGGACAGGGTTTTGAAAAACTGTTTTTT. Its translation: CASSPRGQGFEKLFF.

This chain uses TRBV2 with TRBJ2-1; 13 bases match TRBD2. This CDR3 has 17 residues. V lost 7 bases to trimming and J lost 4 bases; unmatched junction nucleotides: 10. CDR1 and CDR2 from the germline V gene are SNHLY and FYNNEI. The CDR3 DNA follows: TGTGCCAGCACTCTCGGACTAGCGGGAGTGGGATACAATGAGCAGTTCTTC. Its translation is CASTLGLAGVGYNEQFF.

V gene TRBV28 combines with J gene TRBJ2-1, with a tentative D call TRBD1 (6 bases). CDR3 length equals 13 residues. Germline assignment: CDR1 MDHEN and CDR2 SYDVKM. Trimming cost V 4 bases and J 7 bases, with 11 bases left between them. CDR3 DNA: TGTGCCAGCAGTTGGACAGCCAGGAATGAGCAGTTCTTC. It encodes CASSWTARNEQFF.

V and J are TRBV27 and TRBJ1-2; D is undetermined. CDR3 length: 14 residues. Germline assignment: CDR1 MNHEY and CDR2 SMNVEV (reference sequence). V lost 6 bases and J 8 bases, leaving 19 bases between the germline ends. The CDR3 DNA is TGTGCCAGCAGGGACCAGCTCATGGGAGGAGGCTACACCTTC. Translating gives CASRDQLMGGGYTF.

The V call is TRBV5-1, the J call TRBJ2-7; the D gene is possibly TRBD2 (5 bases). The V end was cut by 2 bases, the J end by 6 bases, with 15 bases between. The length of the CDR3 is 14 residues. The germline CDR1 and CDR2 sequences are SGHRS and YFSETQ. CDR3 DNA sequence: TGCGCCAGCAGCTTCGAGGGAGTCGGAGGCGAGCAGTACTTC. Translation: CASSFEGVGGEQYF.

The chain carries TRBV28 and TRBJ1-3, with 9 bases aligning to TRBD1. V shed 6 bases, J shed 8 bases, and the junction held 8 bases outside the gene matches. The CDR3 covers 14 residues. Per the germline V gene, CDR1 is MDHEN and CDR2 is SYDVKM. The chain's CDR3 is CASRDNRGLDTIYF. The DNA for the CDR3 is TGTGCCAGCAGGGATAACAGGGGGCTGGACACCATATATTTT.

This chain uses TRBV7-9 with TRBJ2-3; perhaps TRBD2 as D (5 bases). The CDR3 is 19 amino acids. With 5 bases removed from V and 0 bases from J, the gap between germline ends came to 24 bases. Per germline, CDR1 SEHNR and CDR2 FQNEAQ (reference sequence). This CDR3 reads CASSLRAERSHPSTDTQYF. Written as DNA, the CDR3 is TGTGCCAGCAGCCTCCGAGCGGAGCGGTCACACCCTAGCACAGATACGCAGTATTTT.

This chain joins TRBV11-2 and TRBJ1-1; 8 bases align to TRBD1. The germline gives CDR1 SGHAT, CDR2 FQNNGV. This CDR3 comprises 15 residues. The V gene end was trimmed by 1 base and the J gene end by 7 bases; junction bases not matched to a gene: 8. The CDR3 nucleotides are TGTGCCAGCAGCTTAGGACAGGGGAAGGTCGGTGAAGCTTTCTTT. Translating gives CASSLGQGKVGEAFF.

V is TRBV9 and J is TRBJ2-1; 10 bases agree with TRBD2. The CDR3 contains 16 residues. The J segment lost 4 bases and the V segment lost 0 bases, leaving 4 bases of the junction unmatched. Germline loops: CDR1 SGDLS, CDR2 YYNGEE. The CDR3 spells CASSVGVAGGYNEQFF. The CDR3 DNA sequence: TGTGCCAGCAGCGTAGGGGTAGCGGGGGGATACAATGAGCAGTTCTTC.

The rearrangement joins TRBV19 to TRBJ2-7, with TRBD2 identical over 14 bases. Germline CDR1 and CDR2: LNHDA and SQIVND (reference sequence). V shed 4 bases and J 3 bases; nucleotides not matched to a gene: 5. The length of the CDR3 is 16 residues. CDR3 protein: CASSTTSGRAGYEQYF. In nucleotides, the CDR3 is TGTGCCAGTAGTACGACTAGCGGGAGGGCCGGCTACGAGCAGTACTTC. Based on the CDR3 plus reference TRBV19 and TRBJ2-7, the full variable domain is DGGITQSPKYLFRKEGQNVTLSCEQNLNHDAMYWYRQDPGQGLRLIYYSQIVNDFQKGDIAEGYSVSREKKESFPLTVTSAQKNPTAFYLCASSTTSGRAGYEQYFGPGTRLTVT.

This clone was counted once. The V and J genes are TRBV6-5 and TRBJ1-1, with TRBD1 matching over 7 bases. There are 15 residues in the CDR3. Trimming cost V 6 bases and J 0 bases; bases outside gene matches: 7. CDR1 and CDR2 from the germline V gene are MNHEY and SVGAGI. Here the CDR3 DNA reads TGTGCCAGCAGCTCCCCCGGGACAGTGAACACTGAAGCTTTCTTT. Translating gives CASSSPGTVNTEAFF.

This rearrangement joins TRBV9 to TRBJ2-1; the match to TRBD2 covers 7 bases. Looked up from germline, CDR1 is SGDLS and CDR2 is YYNGEE. CDR3 length: 17 residues. Trimming at V came to 2 bases and at J to 4 bases, leaving 12 bases not matched to a gene. The CDR3 region has the DNA TGTGCCAGCAGCGTTGGGGCCCGGGCTAGCGGTTACAATGAGCAGTTCTTC. It translates to CASSVGARASGYNEQFF.

The chain combines TRBV6-5 with TRBJ1-5; TRBD1 matches at 10 bases. This CDR3 spans 15 amino acids. Germline lookup yields CDR1 MNHEY and CDR2 SVGAGI. Unmatched junction bases numbered 5, after V lost 5 bases and J lost 4 bases. Here the CDR3 reads CASSLGGQGNQPQHF. The CDR3 DNA is TGTGCCAGCAGTCTGGGGGGACAGGGGAATCAGCCCCAGCATTTT.

This clone was recorded once. The chain couples TRBV19 to TRBJ1-1; no clear D gene. Trimming removed 5 bases at V and 1 base at J, with 11 bases between. The germline V gene has CDR1 LNHDA and CDR2 SQIVND (reference sequence). This CDR3 has 14 residues. CDR3 loop: CASSVRRENTEAFF. The CDR3 region has the DNA TGTGCCAGTAGTGTAAGAAGAGAGAACACTGAAGCTTTCTTT.

A single count supports this clone. The chain links TRBV9 to TRBJ1-2; TRBD1 agrees at 10 bases. J was trimmed by 2 bases and V by 2 bases; bases with no gene match: 0. Germline loops: CDR1 SGDLS, CDR2 YYNGEE. This CDR3 has 14 residues. The CDR3 sequence: CASSVDRGNYGYTF. Here the CDR3 DNA reads TGTGCCAGCAGCGTGGACAGGGGGAACTATGGCTACACCTTC.

This clone has just a few counts. The chain recombines TRBV9 with TRBJ2-1; the D gene is possibly TRBD1 (5 bases). Trimming took off 0 bases at V and 7 bases at J, with 5 bases between the two ends. This CDR3 region has 12 residues. Germline CDR1 reads SGDLS; CDR2 reads YYNGEE. The CDR3: CASSVAGNEQFF. CDR3 DNA sequence: TGTGCCAGCAGCGTAGCAGGGAATGAGCAGTTCTTC.

This chain joins TRBV4-1 and TRBJ2-2; possible D gene TRBD2, 6 bases. From germline, CDR1 is MGHRA and CDR2 YSYEKL. Trimming removed 0 bases from V and 6 bases from J, with 11 bases in between. The length of the CDR3 is 15 residues. The CDR3 protein is CASSQEEGGAGELFF. CDR3 nucleotide sequence: TGCGCCAGCAGCCAAGAGGAAGGAGGGGCCGGGGAGCTGTTTTTT.

The chain joins TRBV9 to TRBJ2-5, with D perhaps TRBD2 (5 bases). Germline CDR1 is SGDLS and CDR2 is YYNGEE. The CDR3 spans 15 residues. Trimming left V 2 bases short and J 4 bases short, with 15 bases between. The CDR3 bases are TGTGCCAGCAGCGTTGAGGGATCAAAGGGAGAGACCCAGTACTTC. It translates to CASSVEGSKGETQYF.